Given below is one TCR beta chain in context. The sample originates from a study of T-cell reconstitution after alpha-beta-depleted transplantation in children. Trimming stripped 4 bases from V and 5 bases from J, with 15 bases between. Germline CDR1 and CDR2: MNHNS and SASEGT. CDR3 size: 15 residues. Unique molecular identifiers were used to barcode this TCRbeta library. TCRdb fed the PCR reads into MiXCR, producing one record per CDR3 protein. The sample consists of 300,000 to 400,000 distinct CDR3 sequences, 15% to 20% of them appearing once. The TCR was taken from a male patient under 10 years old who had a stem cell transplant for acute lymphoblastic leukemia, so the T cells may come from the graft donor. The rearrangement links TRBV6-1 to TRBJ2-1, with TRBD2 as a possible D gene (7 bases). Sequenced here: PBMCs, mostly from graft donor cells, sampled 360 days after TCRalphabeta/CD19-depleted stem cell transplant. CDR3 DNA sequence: TGTGCCAGCAGTGTAGGGGGGGACCGGCACAATGAGCAGTTCTTC. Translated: CASSVGGDRHNEQFF.